Following are 5 T cell receptor beta chains from one sample sequenced in a study of T-cell reconstitution after alpha-beta-depleted transplantation in children. The TCRbeta library was prepared with unique molecular identifiers. TCRdb called the PCR reads again in MiXCR, with one record for every CDR3 protein. The sample holds roughly 120,000 distinct CDR3 sequences, around 10% seen once. The sample was PBMCs, taken before TCRalphabeta/CD19-depleted stem cell transplant. These receptors all stem from a boy aged 2-15 years with acute lymphoblastic leukemia, due to receive a stem cell transplant.

The J gene is TRBJ2-1, the V gene TRBV2; D is possibly TRBD1 (6 bases). The V end lost 5 bases, the J end lost 5 bases, and 10 bases lay between the germline ends. The CDR3 covers 13 residues. Germline V gene lookup returns CDR1 SNHLY and CDR2 FYNNEI. CDR3 nucleotide sequence: TGTGCCAGCAGTTCGCAGGGGAACAATGAGCAGTTCTTC. It yields the protein CASSSQGNNEQFF. Supplemented by reference TRBV2 and TRBJ2-1, the full variable domain reads EPEVTQTPSHQVTQMGQEVILRCVPISNHLYFYWYRQILGQKVEFLVSFYNNEISEKSEIFDDQFSVERPDGSNFTLKIRSTKLEDSAMYFCASSSQGNNEQFFGPGTRLTVL.

This clonotype was detected a few times. This chain joins TRBV7-6 and TRBJ2-2; TRBD2 matches at 13 bases. J gave up 4 bases and V 5 bases, and 7 bases lay outside the gene matches. The CDR3 totals 17 residues. Germline V gives CDR1 SGHVS, CDR2 FNYEAQ. The CDR3 sequence is CASSKQGLAGPTGELFF. The CDR3, as DNA: TGTGCCAGCAGCAAGCAGGGACTAGCGGGACCCACCGGGGAGCTGTTTTTT.

This clonotype has at least ten counts. The rearrangement uses TRBV6-5 and TRBJ1-2; 9 bases agree with TRBD1. The V segment lost 5 bases and the J segment 5 bases; nucleotides outside the gene matches: 12. Germline-derived CDR1 and CDR2 are MNHEY and SVGAGI. The CDR3 is 16 residues long. The CDR3 is CASSTPGQGSLYGYTF. DNA for the CDR3: TGTGCCAGCAGTACACCGGGACAGGGCTCGCTATATGGCTACACCTTC.

Worth noting for this clonotype: One end of the junction is discordant with germline, which a read error may explain. This chain connects TRBV3-1 to TRBJ1-2, with D maybe TRBD1 (5 bases). CDR1 and CDR2 (germline): LGHDT, YNNKEL (reference sequence). This CDR3 contains 12 residues. This CDR3 is CASSQGKGTRYF. CDR3 DNA: TGTGCCAGCAGCCAAGGTAAAGGGACGCGCTACTTC.

The V gene is TRBV29-1, the J gene TRBJ1-6, with D unclear. V was shortened by 4 bases and J by 7 bases, with 11 bases between the two germline ends. The CDR3 is made up of 13 amino acids. Germline V gene lookup returns CDR1 SQVTM and CDR2 ANQGSEA. Here the CDR3 reads CSVGPGPNSPLHF. DNA for the CDR3: TGCAGCGTTGGACCGGGCCCCAATTCACCCCTCCACTTT.